The source of this T cell receptor (beta chain) is a study of cytomegalovirus exposure and HLA in healthy donors. Amplification used 60 Vbeta primers and 13 Jbeta primers. TCRdb's table, derived via immunoSEQ multiplex PCR, lists solely in-frame clones and lacks some. The sample has about 190,000 clones; 79% are singletons. There are 14 residues in the CDR3. V was trimmed by 0 bases and J by 5 bases, leaving 11 bases between them. Germline CDR1 reads SGHDT; CDR2 reads YYEEEE. Sequencing was done on a sample of PBMCs. This TCR came from a woman aged 18-30 years in good health and CMV-seronegative. The J gene is TRBJ1-1, the V gene TRBV5-6, with a possible D match to TRBD1 (5 bases). CDR3 protein: CASSLEWKGTEAFF. The CDR3 coding sequence is TGTGCCAGCAGCTTGGAGTGGAAGGGGACTGAAGCTTTCTTT.